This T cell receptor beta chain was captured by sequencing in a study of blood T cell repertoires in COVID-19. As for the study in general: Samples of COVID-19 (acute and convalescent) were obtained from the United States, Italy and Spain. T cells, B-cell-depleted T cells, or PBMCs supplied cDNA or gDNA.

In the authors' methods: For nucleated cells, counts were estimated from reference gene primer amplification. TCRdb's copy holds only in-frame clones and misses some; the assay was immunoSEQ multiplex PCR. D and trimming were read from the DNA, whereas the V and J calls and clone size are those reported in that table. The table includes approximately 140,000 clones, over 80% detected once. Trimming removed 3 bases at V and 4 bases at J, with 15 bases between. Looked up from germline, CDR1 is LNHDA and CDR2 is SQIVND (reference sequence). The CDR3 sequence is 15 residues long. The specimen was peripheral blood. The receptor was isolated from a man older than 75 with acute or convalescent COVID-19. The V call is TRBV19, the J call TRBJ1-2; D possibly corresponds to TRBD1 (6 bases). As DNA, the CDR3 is TGTGCCAGTAGTATTCTACAGGGTGGTGCCTATGGCTACACCTTC. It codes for CASSILQGGAYGYTF.